This is a list of T cell receptor beta chains from one sample in a study of shared clonotypes between healthy human individuals. Measured with immunoSEQ multiplex PCR; TCRdb has only the in-frame clones, and not every one. The table records millions of clones, about 93% of them present only once. Sequencing input: naive CD8+ T cells from PBMCs. The receptors shown here come from a man in his late teens or twenties in good health. Some clones in this sample may be carry-over from other donors' samples. Both conserved end residues are part of each CDR3. D genes are given only for firm matches. A row's size may be missing; if present it is once, few, many or a size class.

CDR3nt: TGCGCCAGCAGTGAGCGGCTAGCGGACTACGAGCAGTACTTC
CDR3aa: CASSERLADYEQYF
d_gene: TRBD2
j_gene: TRBJ2-7
v_gene: TRBV10-2
abundance: few

CDR3nt: TGTGCCAGTAGTATATTTCTGGGGACCACAGATACGCAGTATTTT
CDR3aa: CASSIFLGTTDTQYF
d_gene: -
j_gene: TRBJ2-3
v_gene: TRBV19
abundance: -

CDR3nt: TGTGCCAGCAGTTTACCTCAGACAGCCAACACTGAAGCTTTCTTT
CDR3aa: CASSLPQTANTEAFF
d_gene: -
j_gene: TRBJ1-1
v_gene: TRBV27
abundance: -

CDR3nt: TGTGCCAGTAGTATTGTTGCGGGATTCGGCAATCAGCCCCAGCATTTT
CDR3aa: CASSIVAGFGNQPQHF
d_gene: -
j_gene: TRBJ1-5
v_gene: TRBV19
abundance: -

CDR3nt: TGCGCCAGCAGACCCGATGGTCGGCGCTACGAGCAGTACTTC
CDR3aa: CASRPDGRRYEQYF
d_gene: -
j_gene: TRBJ2-7
v_gene: TRBV5-1
abundance: once

CDR3nt: TGTGCCAGCACAGAACCTACAGGGGCAGAGACCCAGTACTTC
CDR3aa: CASTEPTGAETQYF
d_gene: TRBD1
j_gene: TRBJ2-5
v_gene: TRBV28
abundance: -

CDR3nt: TGTGCCAGTAGTATTGTGCCTAGCTATAATGAGCAGTTCTTC
CDR3aa: CASSIVPSYNEQFF
d_gene: -
j_gene: TRBJ2-1
v_gene: TRBV19
abundance: -

CDR3nt: TGTGCCAGTTGCCCGGACGCCAGGGGGGGGGAGCAGTACTTC
CDR3aa: CASCPDARGGEQYF
d_gene: -
j_gene: TRBJ2-7
v_gene: TRBV27
abundance: -

CDR3nt: TGTGCCAGCAGTTTAGGTCCTCACAATGAGCAGTTCTTC
CDR3aa: CASSLGPHNEQFF
d_gene: -
j_gene: TRBJ2-1
v_gene: TRBV27
abundance: -

CDR3nt: TGTGCCAGCAAACCCCCGGCGGGAGCCCATGAGCAGTTCTTC
CDR3aa: CASKPPAGAHEQFF
d_gene: TRBD2
j_gene: TRBJ2-1
v_gene: TRBV6-5
abundance: -

CDR3nt: TGTGCCAGCAGTGATGGCTACGAGCAGTACTTC
CDR3aa: CASSDGYEQYF
d_gene: -
j_gene: TRBJ2-7
v_gene: TRBV2
abundance: -

CDR3nt: TGTGCCAGCAGTATTCTGAATGAGCAGTTCTTC
CDR3aa: CASSILNEQFF
d_gene: -
j_gene: TRBJ2-1
v_gene: TRBV28
abundance: -

CDR3nt: TGCGCCAGCAGCTTAGACCCTACTAGGGGGGAAAAACTGTTTTTT
CDR3aa: CASSLDPTRGEKLFF
d_gene: -
j_gene: TRBJ1-4
v_gene: TRBV5-1
abundance: once

CDR3nt: TGTGCCAGCAGCGGGACCGGGACAGGGGGTCGTGGGGCCAACGTCCTGACTTTC
CDR3aa: CASSGTGTGGRGANVLTF
d_gene: TRBD1
j_gene: TRBJ2-6
v_gene: TRBV9
abundance: -

CDR3nt: TGTGCCAGTAGTGTCCGAACACAAGACAATGAGCAGTTCTTC
CDR3aa: CASSVRTQDNEQFF
d_gene: -
j_gene: TRBJ2-1
v_gene: TRBV19
abundance: -

CDR3nt: TGCGCCAGCTCCCCACGTTCGGGAGGGGGCCGCGCAGATACGCAGTATTTT
CDR3aa: CASSPRSGGGRADTQYF
d_gene: -
j_gene: TRBJ2-3
v_gene: TRBV4-3
abundance: -